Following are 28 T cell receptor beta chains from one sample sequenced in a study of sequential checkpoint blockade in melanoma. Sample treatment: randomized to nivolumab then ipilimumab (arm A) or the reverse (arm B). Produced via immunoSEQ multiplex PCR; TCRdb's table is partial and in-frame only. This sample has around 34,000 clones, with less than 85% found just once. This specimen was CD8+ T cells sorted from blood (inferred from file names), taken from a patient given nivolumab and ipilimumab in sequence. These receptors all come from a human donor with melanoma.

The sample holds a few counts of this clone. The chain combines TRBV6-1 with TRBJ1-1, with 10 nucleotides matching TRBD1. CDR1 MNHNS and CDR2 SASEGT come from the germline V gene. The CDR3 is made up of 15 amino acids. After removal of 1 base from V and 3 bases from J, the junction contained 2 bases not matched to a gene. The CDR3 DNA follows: TGTGCCAGCAGTGAAGGTGGGACAGGGGACACTGAAGCTTTCTTT. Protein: CASSEGGTGDTEAFF.

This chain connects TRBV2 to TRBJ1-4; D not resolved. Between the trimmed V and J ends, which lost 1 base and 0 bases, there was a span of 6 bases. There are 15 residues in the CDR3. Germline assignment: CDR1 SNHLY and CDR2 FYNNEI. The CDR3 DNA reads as TGTGCCAGCAGTGAAGGGGCGTCAACTAATGAAAAACTGTTTTTT. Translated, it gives CASSEGASTNEKLFF.

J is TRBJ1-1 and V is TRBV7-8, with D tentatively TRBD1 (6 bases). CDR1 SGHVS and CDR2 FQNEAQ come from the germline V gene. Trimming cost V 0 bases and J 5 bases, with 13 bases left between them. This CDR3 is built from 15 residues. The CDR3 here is CASSLAGGPGTEAFF. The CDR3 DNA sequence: TGTGCCAGCAGCTTAGCCGGGGGGCCAGGGACTGAAGCTTTCTTT.

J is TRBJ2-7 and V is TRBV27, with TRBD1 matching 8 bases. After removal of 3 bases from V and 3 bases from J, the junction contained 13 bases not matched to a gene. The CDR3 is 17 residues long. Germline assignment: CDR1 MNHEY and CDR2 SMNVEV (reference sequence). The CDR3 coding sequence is TGTGCCAGCAGTTTGCGCCTCCCCGGGACAGGCCTCTACGAGCAGTACTTC. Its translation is CASSLRLPGTGLYEQYF.

CDR3 in DNA: TGTGCCAGCAGCCTCGGGGAGCTGTTTTTT. Translation: CASSLGELFF. The chain recombines TRBV7-9 with TRBJ2-2; D gene unclear. CDR3 size: 10 residues. Per germline, CDR1 SEHNR and CDR2 FQNEAQ (reference sequence). With 5 bases removed from V and 7 bases from J, the gap between germline ends came to 2 bases.

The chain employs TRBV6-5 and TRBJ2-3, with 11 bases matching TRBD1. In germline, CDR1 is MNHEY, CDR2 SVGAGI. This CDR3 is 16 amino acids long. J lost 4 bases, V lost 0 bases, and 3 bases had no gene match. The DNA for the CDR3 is TGTGCCAGCAGTTACTCGGGACAGGGGGAGTCAGATACGCAGTATTTT. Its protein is CASSYSGQGESDTQYF.

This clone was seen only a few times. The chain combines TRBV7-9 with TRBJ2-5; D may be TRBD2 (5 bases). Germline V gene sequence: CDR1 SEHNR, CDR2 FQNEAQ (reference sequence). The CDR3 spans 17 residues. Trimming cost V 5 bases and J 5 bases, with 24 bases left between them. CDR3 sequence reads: CASSPPLWVRRRETQYF. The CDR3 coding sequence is TGTGCCAGCAGCCCCCCCTTGTGGGTCCGCAGGAGGGAGACCCAGTACTTC.

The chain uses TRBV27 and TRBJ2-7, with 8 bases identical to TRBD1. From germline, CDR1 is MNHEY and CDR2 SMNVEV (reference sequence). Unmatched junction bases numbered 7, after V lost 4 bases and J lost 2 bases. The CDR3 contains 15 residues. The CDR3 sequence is CASSSTGGVTYEQYF. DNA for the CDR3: TGTGCCAGCAGTTCAACAGGGGGAGTGACCTACGAGCAGTACTTC.

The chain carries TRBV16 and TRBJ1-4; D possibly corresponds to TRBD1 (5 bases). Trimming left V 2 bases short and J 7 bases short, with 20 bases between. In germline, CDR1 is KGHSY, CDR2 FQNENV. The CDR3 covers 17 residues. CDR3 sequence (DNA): TGTGCCAGCAGCCAACCGGGACTCCTCAGGGAGAGTGAAAAACTGTTTTTT. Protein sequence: CASSQPGLLRESEKLFF.

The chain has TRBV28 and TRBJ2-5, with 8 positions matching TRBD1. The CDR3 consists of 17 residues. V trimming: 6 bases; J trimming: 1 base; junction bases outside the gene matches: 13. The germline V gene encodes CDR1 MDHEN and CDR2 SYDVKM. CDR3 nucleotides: TGTGCCAGCAGAGAACCAGGGGGCGAATTGCCCCAAGAGACCCAGTACTTC. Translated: CASREPGGELPQETQYF.

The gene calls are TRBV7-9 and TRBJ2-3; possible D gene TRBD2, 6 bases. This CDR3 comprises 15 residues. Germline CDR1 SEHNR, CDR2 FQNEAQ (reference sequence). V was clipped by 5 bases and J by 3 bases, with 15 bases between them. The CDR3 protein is CASSDAGTPTDTQYF. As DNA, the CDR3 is TGTGCCAGCAGCGATGCGGGGACCCCAACAGATACGCAGTATTTT.

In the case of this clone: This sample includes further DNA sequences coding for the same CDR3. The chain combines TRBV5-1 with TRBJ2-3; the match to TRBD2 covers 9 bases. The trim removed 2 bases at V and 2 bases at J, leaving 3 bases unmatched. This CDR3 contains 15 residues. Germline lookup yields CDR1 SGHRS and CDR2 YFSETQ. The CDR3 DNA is TGCGCCAGCAGCTTAGCGGGGGGACTCACAGATACGCAGTATTTT. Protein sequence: CASSLAGGLTDTQYF.

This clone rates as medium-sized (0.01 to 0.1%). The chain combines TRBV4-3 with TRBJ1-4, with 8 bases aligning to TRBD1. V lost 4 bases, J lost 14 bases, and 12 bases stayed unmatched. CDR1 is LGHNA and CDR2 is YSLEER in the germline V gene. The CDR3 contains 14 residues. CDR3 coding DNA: TGCGCCAGCAGCCCCCGGACAGGGAGGTACGGGCTGTTTTTT. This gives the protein CASSPRTGRYGLFF.

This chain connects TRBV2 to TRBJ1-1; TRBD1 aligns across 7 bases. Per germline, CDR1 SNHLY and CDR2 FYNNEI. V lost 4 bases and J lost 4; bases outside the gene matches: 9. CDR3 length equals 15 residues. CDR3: CASSGDRERGTEAFF. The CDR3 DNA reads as TGTGCCAGCAGTGGAGACAGGGAGCGAGGCACTGAAGCTTTCTTT.

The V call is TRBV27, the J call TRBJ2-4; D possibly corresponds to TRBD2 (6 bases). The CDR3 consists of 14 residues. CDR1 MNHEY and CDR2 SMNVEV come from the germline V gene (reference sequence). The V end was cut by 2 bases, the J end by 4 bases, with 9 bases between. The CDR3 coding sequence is TGTGCCAGCAGTTTAAGGGACTCTAAAAACATTCAGTACTTC. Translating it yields CASSLRDSKNIQYF.

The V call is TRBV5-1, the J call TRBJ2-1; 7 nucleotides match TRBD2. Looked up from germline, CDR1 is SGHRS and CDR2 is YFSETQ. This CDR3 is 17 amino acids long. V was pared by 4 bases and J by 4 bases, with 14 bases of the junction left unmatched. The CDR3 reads CASSPTTGTTTYNEQFF. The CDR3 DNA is TGCGCCAGCAGCCCAACCACCGGGACTACGACTTACAATGAGCAGTTCTTC.

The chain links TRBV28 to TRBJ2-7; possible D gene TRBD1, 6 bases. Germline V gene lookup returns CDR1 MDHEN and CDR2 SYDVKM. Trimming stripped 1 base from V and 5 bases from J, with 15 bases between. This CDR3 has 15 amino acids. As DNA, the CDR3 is TGTGCCAGCAGTTTATCCTGGGACAATTTGGACGAGCAGTACTTC. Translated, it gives CASSLSWDNLDEQYF.

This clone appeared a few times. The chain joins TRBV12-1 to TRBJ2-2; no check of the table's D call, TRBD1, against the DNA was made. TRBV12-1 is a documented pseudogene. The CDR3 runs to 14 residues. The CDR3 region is CASSLGQSTGELFF. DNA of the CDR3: TGTGCCAGCAGCCTGGGACAGTCCACCGGGGAGCTGTTTTTT.

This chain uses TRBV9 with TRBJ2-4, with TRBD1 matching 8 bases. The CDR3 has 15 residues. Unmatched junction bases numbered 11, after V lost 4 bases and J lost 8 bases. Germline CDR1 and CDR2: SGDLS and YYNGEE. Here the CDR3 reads CASSSIDRGRDIQYF. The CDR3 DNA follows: TGTGCCAGCAGCTCAATAGACAGGGGCAGGGACATTCAGTACTTC. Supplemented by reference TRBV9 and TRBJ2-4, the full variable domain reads DSGVTQTPKHLITATGQRVTLRCSPRSGDLSVYWYQQSLDQGLQFLIQYYNGEERAKGNILERFSAQQFPDLHSELNLSSLELGDSALYFCASSSIDRGRDIQYFGAGTRLSVL.

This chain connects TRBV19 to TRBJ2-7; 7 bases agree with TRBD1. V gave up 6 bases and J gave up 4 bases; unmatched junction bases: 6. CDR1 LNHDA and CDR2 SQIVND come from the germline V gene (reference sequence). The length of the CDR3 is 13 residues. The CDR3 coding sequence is TGTGCCAGTAGCAGACAGGGTACGTACGAGCAGTACTTC. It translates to CASSRQGTYEQYF. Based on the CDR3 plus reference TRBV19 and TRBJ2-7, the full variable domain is DGGITQSPKYLFRKEGQNVTLSCEQNLNHDAMYWYRQDPGQGLRLIYYSQIVNDFQKGDIAEGYSVSREKKESFPLTVTSAQKNPTAFYLCASSRQGTYEQYFGPGTRLTVT.

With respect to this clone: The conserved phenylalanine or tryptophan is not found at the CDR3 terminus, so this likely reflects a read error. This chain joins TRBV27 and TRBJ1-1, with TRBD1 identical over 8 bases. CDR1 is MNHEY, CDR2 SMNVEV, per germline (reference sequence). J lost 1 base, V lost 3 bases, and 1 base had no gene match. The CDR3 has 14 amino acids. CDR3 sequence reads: CASSFGTGNTEAFL. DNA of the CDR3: TGTGCCAGCAGTTTTGGGACAGGGAACACTGAAGCTTTCCTT.

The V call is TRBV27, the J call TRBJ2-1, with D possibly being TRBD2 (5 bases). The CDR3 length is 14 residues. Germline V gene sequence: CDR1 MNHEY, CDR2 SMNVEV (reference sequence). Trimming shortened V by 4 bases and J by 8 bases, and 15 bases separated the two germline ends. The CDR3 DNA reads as TGTGCCAGCAGTTCCCCCGGGGAGAGAGATGAGCAGTTCTTC. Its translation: CASSSPGERDEQFF.

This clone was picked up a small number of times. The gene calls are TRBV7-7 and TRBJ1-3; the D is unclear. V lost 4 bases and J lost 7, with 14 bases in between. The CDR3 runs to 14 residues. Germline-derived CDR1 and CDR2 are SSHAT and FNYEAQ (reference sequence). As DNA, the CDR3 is TGTGCCAGCAGCTCGGGGTTAAATTTGAACACCATATATTTT. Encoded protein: CASSSGLNLNTIYF.

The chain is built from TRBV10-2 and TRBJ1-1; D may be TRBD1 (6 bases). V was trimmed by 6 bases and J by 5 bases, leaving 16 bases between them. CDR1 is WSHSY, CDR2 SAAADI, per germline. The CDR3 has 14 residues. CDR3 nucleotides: TGCGCCAGCAGCCCGGGGGGCGTGTGGACTGAAGCTTTCTTT. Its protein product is CASSPGGVWTEAFF.

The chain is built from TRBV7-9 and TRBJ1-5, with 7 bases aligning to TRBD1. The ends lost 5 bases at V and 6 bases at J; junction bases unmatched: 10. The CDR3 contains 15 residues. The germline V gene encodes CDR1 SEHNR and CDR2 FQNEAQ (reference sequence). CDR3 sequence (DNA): TGTGCCAGCAGCCCCACAGGGGCGGGCTCTCAGCCCCAGCATTTT. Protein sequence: CASSPTGAGSQPQHF.

CDR3 DNA: TGTGCCAGCTCACCGGGGGGGACAGGGTTTCAGCCCCAGCATTTT. Amino acids: CASSPGGTGFQPQHF. The V call is TRBV18, the J call TRBJ1-5; 9 bases are a match to TRBD1. This CDR3 region has 15 residues. J lost 6 bases, V lost 3 bases, and 6 bases had no gene match. Germline assignment: CDR1 KGHSH and CDR2 LQKENI.

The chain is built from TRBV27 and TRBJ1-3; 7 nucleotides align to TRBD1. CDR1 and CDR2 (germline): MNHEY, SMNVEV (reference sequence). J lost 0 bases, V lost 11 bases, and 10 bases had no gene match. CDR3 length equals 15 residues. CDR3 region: CASSHRGISGNTIYF. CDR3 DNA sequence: TGTGCCTCCAGCCACAGGGGCATCTCTGGAAACACCATATATTTT.

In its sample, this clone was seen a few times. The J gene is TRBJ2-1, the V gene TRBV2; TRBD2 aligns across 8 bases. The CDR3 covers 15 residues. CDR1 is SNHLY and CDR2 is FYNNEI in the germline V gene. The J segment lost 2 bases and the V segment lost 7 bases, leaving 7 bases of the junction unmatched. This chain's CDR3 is CASIIPGLAYNEQFF. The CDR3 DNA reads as TGTGCCAGCATAATTCCGGGACTAGCCTACAATGAGCAGTTCTTC.